The 17 T cell receptor beta chains below all came from one sample that was sequenced in a study of cytotoxic CD8 clonotypes in ibrutinib-treated CLL. The repertoire was sequenced with immunoSEQ multiplex PCR; TCRdb's copy has only in-frame clones and lacks some. The repertoire holds roughly 150,000 clones, with roughly 76% as singletons. The sample was PBMCs, taken after 24 months of ibrutinib treatment. The receptors shown here come from a human donor with chronic lymphocytic leukemia.

This rearrangement joins TRBV6-6 to TRBJ1-3, with 8 nucleotides matching TRBD1. The CDR3 consists of 16 residues. Germline CDR1 MNHNY, CDR2 SVGAGI (reference sequence). The trim removed 4 bases at V and 4 bases at J, leaving 9 bases unmatched. The CDR3 here is CASSSQTGALGNTIYF. For the CDR3, the DNA is TGTGCCAGCAGTTCCCAGACAGGGGCTTTAGGAAACACCATATATTTT.

The J gene is TRBJ1-2, the V gene TRBV27; D may be TRBD1 (6 bases). Germline V gene data show CDR1 as MNHEY and CDR2 as SMNVEV (reference sequence). This CDR3 is 13 amino acids long. Between the trimmed V and J ends, which lost 3 bases and 8 bases, there was a span of 13 bases. CDR3 in amino acids: CASSFQGLVGYTF. CDR3 nucleotide sequence: TGTGCCAGCAGTTTTCAGGGGTTAGTGGGCTACACCTTC.

The rearrangement joins TRBV6-5 to TRBJ2-3; TRBD1 matches 8 bases. The CDR3 is 15 residues long. Germline V lookup: CDR1 MNHEY, CDR2 SVGAGI. With 6 bases clipped from V and 1 base from J, the junction kept 6 bases outside the gene matches. CDR3 sequence reads: CASSRTGPRTDTQYF. The CDR3 nucleotides are TGTGCCAGCAGCCGGACAGGGCCCCGCACAGATACGCAGTATTTT.

The chain is built from TRBV20-1 and TRBJ2-7, with 8 bases aligning to TRBD2. Germline assignment: CDR1 DFQATT and CDR2 SNEGSKA (reference sequence). V was clipped by 5 bases and J by 12 bases; unmatched bases: 9. The CDR3 length is 11 residues. CDR3 nucleotides: TGCAGTGCTCTAGCGGGCTTACCGGGGTACTTC. Its translation: CSALAGLPGYF.

The chain carries TRBV7-9 and TRBJ2-1; 9 nucleotides match TRBD2. After removal of 5 bases from V and 6 bases from J, the junction contained 8 bases not matched to a gene. The CDR3 spans 15 residues. Per the germline V gene, CDR1 is SEHNR and CDR2 is FQNEAQ (reference sequence). This CDR3 reads CASSPGTSWGNEQFF. The CDR3 DNA reads TGTGCCAGCAGCCCCGGGACTAGCTGGGGCAATGAGCAGTTCTTC.

CDR3 sequence: CASSPAPGGGGREKLFF. Here the CDR3 DNA reads TGTGCCAGCTCACCCGCCCCGGGGGGCGGGGGCCGTGAAAAACTGTTTTTT. The rearrangement links TRBV18 to TRBJ1-4, with D perhaps TRBD1 (6 bases). The CDR3 has 17 amino acids. The V end lost 3 bases, the J end lost 7 bases, and 21 bases lay between the germline ends. Germline CDR1 KGHSH, CDR2 LQKENI.

V and J are TRBV28 and TRBJ1-1; D perhaps matches TRBD1 (5 bases). The germline V and J ends were trimmed by 4 bases and 1 base, with 10 bases remaining between them. The CDR3 contains 14 residues. Germline CDR1 MDHEN, CDR2 SYDVKM. The chain's CDR3 is CASSSDNSNTEAFF. CDR3 coding DNA: TGTGCCAGCAGTTCGGACAATTCGAACACTGAAGCTTTCTTT.

V gene TRBV27 combines with J gene TRBJ2-3; 9 nucleotides agree with TRBD1. Per germline, CDR1 MNHEY and CDR2 SMNVEV (reference sequence). CDR3 length: 19 residues. Unmatched junction bases numbered 20, after V lost 6 bases and J lost 4 bases. The CDR3 DNA reads TGTGCCAGCAGAACCACTCTTTGGGGGACAGGGATCTTCCCAGATACGCAGTATTTT. This codes for CASRTTLWGTGIFPDTQYF.

This sequence joins TRBV28 and TRBJ1-4, with no clear D. V was pared by 5 bases and J by 7 bases, with 17 bases between. Germline CDR1 is MDHEN and CDR2 is SYDVKM. This CDR3 has 15 residues. The CDR3 DNA is TGTGCCAGCAGTCCACACCGGGCCCCGGCTGAAAAACTGTTTTTT. Protein product: CASSPHRAPAEKLFF.

The rearrangement uses TRBV19 and TRBJ2-7; 8 bases line up with TRBD1. V lost 5 bases to trimming and J lost 4 bases; unmatched junction nucleotides: 7. There are 14 residues in the CDR3. CDR1 LNHDA and CDR2 SQIVND come from the germline V gene (reference sequence). The CDR3 bases are TGTGCCAGTAGTGACAGGGGTTCGGGGTACGAGCAGTACTTC. Protein: CASSDRGSGYEQYF.

The rearrangement links TRBV7-9 to TRBJ2-1, with TRBD1 as a possible D gene (5 bases). Between the trimmed V and J ends, which lost 5 bases and 2 bases, there was a span of 16 bases. The CDR3 has 16 amino acids. Germline values: CDR1 SEHNR, CDR2 FQNEAQ (reference sequence). The CDR3 is CASSKGRQPPYNEQFF. The CDR3 DNA sequence: TGTGCCAGCAGCAAGGGGCGGCAACCCCCCTACAATGAGCAGTTCTTC.

The count of this clone is one. The chain combines TRBV14 with TRBJ2-5; D gene ambiguous. Germline V gives CDR1 SGHDN, CDR2 FVKESK. The CDR3 is 13 amino acids. V was trimmed by 2 bases and J by 0 bases, leaving 4 bases between them. CDR3 nucleotide sequence: TGTGCCAGCAGCCAAACAGACCAAGAGACCCAGTACTTC. It yields the protein CASSQTDQETQYF. The whole variable domain, remainder taken from reference TRBV14 and TRBJ2-5, is EAGVTQFPSHSVIEKGQTVTLRCDPISGHDNLYWYRRVMGKEIKFLLHFVKESKQDESGMPNNRFLAERTGGTYSTLKVQPAELEDSGVYFCASSQTDQETQYFGPGTRLLVL.

V and J are TRBV27 and TRBJ2-5; unclear D gene. CDR3 size: 14 residues. Germline V lookup: CDR1 MNHEY, CDR2 SMNVEV (reference sequence). Trimming pared 5 bases from V and 2 bases from J, leaving 12 bases between. In nucleotides, the CDR3 is TGTGCCAGCAGTCCCCCGGGCCCGCAAGAGACCCAGTACTTC. Translating it yields CASSPPGPQETQYF.

This clone was detected once. The chain has TRBV9 and TRBJ1-6; D is undetermined. The CDR3 is 14 amino acids. Germline V gene lookup returns CDR1 SGDLS and CDR2 YYNGEE. V lost 0 bases, J lost 10 bases, and 11 bases lay in between. CDR3 protein: CASSVAEVHSPLHF. The CDR3 DNA is TGTGCCAGCAGCGTAGCGGAGGTTCACTCACCCCTCCACTTT.

This clone has just a few counts. This rearrangement joins TRBV15 to TRBJ2-7, with D hard to call. V lost 11 bases and J lost 5, with 19 bases in between. The CDR3 length is 13 residues. The germline gives CDR1 LNHNV, CDR2 YYDKDF (reference sequence). In DNA form, the CDR3 reads TGTGCCCCCTCCCACCCGGGTGGGAACGAGCAGTACTTC. Protein: CAPSHPGGNEQYF.

This clone was seen once. V gene TRBV28 combines with J gene TRBJ2-7; no definite D call. CDR1 and CDR2 from the germline V gene are MDHEN and SYDVKM. The CDR3 is 14 residues long. V was clipped by 5 bases and J by 3 bases, with 14 bases between them. This CDR3 reads CASSPQQLLYEQYF. DNA of the CDR3: TGTGCCAGCAGTCCACAGCAGCTCCTCTACGAGCAGTACTTC.

This rearrangement joins TRBV7-9 to TRBJ2-7, with D possibly matching TRBD1 (5 bases). Germline V gene lookup returns CDR1 SEHNR and CDR2 FQNEAQ (reference sequence). Trimming took 5 bases from V and 0 from J, leaving 8 bases between them. The length of the CDR3 is 13 residues. This chain's CDR3 is CASSRGSSYEQYF. The CDR3, as DNA: TGTGCCAGCAGCAGGGGCAGCTCCTACGAGCAGTACTTC.